Listed here is a single TCR beta chain. Its antigen is still unknown. At one boundary the junction diverges from the germline segment, which might be a read error. This sample is drawn from a study of cytomegalovirus exposure and HLA in healthy donors. Study outcomes and limitations: Some TCR beta chains (more than 150 of them) were listed as cytomegalovirus-associated. Later, TCR association rates were found to vary by HLA locus, highest for DRB1 and lowest for HLA-C.

Germline V gene data show CDR1 as SEHNR and CDR2 as FQNEAQ (reference sequence). The CDR3 loop spans 13 amino acids. With 60 Vbeta and 13 Jbeta primers, the PCR was carried out. In the original workflow: The count from a later analysis was 65 million to 90 million unique TCR beta chains, around 11 million of them shared. Profiling relied on immunoSEQ multiplex PCR, and the TCRdb table lists in-frame clones only, not all of them. D and trimming were read from the DNA, whereas the V and J calls and clone size are those reported in that table. The sample comprises 170,000 or so clones, roughly 80% of which are singletons, and 4.8% rests with the top ten.

This chain joins TRBV7-9 and TRBJ1-5; perhaps TRBD1 as D (6 bases). This sequence originates from a man aged 18-30 years in good health and CMV-seronegative. The source material was PBMCs. DNA of the CDR3: TGTTCCAGCAGCTTAGGGGGGGGTCAGCCCCAGCATTTT. Translated: CSSSLGGGQPQHF.